This T cell receptor (beta chain) originates from a study of blood T cell repertoires in COVID-19. Looking at the study overall: Specimens from acute and convalescent COVID-19 originated in the United States, Italy and Spain. Nucleic acid was either cDNA or gDNA, and it came from T cells, B-cell-depleted T cells, or PBMCs.

Under the authors' procedure: Researchers report that nucleated cell counts were estimated from reference gene primer amplification. This table comes from immunoSEQ multiplex PCR, and its TCRdb copy is limited to in-frame clones, with some not included. That table supplies the V and J calls and clone size; D and trimming were determined from the DNA. The sample holds 200,000 to 250,000 clones, over 70% seen once. Trimming cost V 6 bases and J 0 bases; bases outside gene matches: 15. Germline CDR1 KGHDR, CDR2 SFDVKD. The CDR3 has 19 amino acids. This sequence joins TRBV24-1 and TRBJ2-1, with TRBD2 identical over 8 bases. Input material: peripheral blood. This TCR was recovered from an older woman with acute or convalescent COVID-19. The CDR3 here is CATSPAEGVAGSSYNEQFF. CDR3 nucleotides: TGTGCCACCAGTCCGGCGGAAGGGGTAGCGGGAAGCTCCTACAATGAGCAGTTCTTC.